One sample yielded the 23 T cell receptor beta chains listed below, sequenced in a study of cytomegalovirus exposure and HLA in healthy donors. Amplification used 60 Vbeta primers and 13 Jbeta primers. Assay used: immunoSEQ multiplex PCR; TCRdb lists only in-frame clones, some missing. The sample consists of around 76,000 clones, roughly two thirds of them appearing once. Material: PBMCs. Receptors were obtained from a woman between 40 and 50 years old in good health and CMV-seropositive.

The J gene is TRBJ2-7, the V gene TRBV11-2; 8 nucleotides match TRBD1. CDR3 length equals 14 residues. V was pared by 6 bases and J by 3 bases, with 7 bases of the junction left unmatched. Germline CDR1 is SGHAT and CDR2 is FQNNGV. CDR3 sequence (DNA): TGTGCCAGCAGTCCGAGGACAGGGTACTACGAGCAGTACTTC. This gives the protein CASSPRTGYYEQYF.

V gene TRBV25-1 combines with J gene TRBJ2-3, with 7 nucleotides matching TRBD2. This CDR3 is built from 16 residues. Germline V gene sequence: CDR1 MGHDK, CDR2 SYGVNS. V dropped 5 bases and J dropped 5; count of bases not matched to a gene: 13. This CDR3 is CASSQSRGGVEDTQYF. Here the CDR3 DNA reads TGTGCCAGCAGTCAGTCCCGGGGAGGGGTTGAAGATACGCAGTATTTT.

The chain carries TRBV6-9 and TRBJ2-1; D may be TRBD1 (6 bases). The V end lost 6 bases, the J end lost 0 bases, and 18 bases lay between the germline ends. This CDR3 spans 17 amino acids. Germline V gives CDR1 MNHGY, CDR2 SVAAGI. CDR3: CASRDRQVTSSYNEQFF. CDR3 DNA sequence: TGTGCCAGCAGAGATCGACAGGTAACGTCCTCCTACAATGAGCAGTTCTTC.

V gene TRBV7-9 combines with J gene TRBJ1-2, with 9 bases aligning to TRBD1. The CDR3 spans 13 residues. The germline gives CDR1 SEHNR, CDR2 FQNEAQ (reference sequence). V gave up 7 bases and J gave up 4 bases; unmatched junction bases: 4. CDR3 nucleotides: TGTGCCAGCATTGGGACAGGGAGCTATGGCTACACCTTC. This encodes CASIGTGSYGYTF.

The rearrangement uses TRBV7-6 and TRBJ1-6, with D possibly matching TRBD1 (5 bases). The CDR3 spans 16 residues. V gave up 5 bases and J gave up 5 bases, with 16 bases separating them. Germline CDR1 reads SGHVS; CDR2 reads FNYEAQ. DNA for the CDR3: TGTGCCAGCAGCGGGCGGGGGAGCATCCATAATTCACCCCTCCACTTT. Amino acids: CASSGRGSIHNSPLHF.

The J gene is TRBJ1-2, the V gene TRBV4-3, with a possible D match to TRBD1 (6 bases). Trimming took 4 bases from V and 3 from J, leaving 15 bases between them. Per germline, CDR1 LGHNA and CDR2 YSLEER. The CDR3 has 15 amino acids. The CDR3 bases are TGCGCCAGCAGCCCACACAGGGAGACTTACTATGGCTACACCTTC. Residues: CASSPHRETYYGYTF.

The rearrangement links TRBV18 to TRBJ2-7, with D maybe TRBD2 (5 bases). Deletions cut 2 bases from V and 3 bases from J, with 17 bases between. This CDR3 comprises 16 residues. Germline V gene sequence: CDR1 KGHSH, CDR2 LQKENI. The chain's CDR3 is CASSPRPPGIIYEQYF. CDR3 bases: TGTGCCAGCTCACCAAGGCCCCCCGGGATTATCTACGAGCAGTACTTC.

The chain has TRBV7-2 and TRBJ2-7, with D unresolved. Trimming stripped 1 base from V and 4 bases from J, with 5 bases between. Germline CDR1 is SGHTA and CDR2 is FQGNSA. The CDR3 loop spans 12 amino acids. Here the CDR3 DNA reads TGTGCCAGCAGCTTAGTTATTTACGAGCAGTACTTC. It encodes CASSLVIYEQYF.

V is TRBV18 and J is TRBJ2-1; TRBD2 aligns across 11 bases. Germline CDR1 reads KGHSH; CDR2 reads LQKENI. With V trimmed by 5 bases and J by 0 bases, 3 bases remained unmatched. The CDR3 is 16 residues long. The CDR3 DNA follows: TGTGCCAGCTCAGATACTAGCGGGAGCTCCTACAATGAGCAGTTCTTC. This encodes CASSDTSGSSYNEQFF.

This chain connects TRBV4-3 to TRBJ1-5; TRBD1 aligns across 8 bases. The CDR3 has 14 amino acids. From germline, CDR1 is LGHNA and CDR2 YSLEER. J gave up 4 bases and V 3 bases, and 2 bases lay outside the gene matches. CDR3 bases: TGCGCCAGCAGCCATACAGGGGGAAATCAGCCCCAGCATTTT. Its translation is CASSHTGGNQPQHF.

CDR3 sequence: CASSPSEGGNQPQHF. The CDR3 DNA reads as TGTGCCAGCAGTCCCAGTGAGGGGGGCAATCAGCCCCAGCATTTT. This chain connects TRBV9 to TRBJ1-5; the D gene is possibly TRBD1 (6 bases). The length of the CDR3 is 15 residues. Trimming removed 5 bases at V and 2 bases at J, with 14 bases between. The germline V gene encodes CDR1 SGDLS and CDR2 YYNGEE.

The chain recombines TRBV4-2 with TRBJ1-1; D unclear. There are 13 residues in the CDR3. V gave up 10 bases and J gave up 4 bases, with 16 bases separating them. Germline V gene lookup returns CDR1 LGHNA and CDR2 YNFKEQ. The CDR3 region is CATQLNPGTEAFF. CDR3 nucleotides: TGTGCCACCCAACTAAATCCGGGCACTGAAGCTTTCTTT.

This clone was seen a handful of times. The CDR3 DNA sequence: TGTGCCAGCAGCTTGTTCTTCGAGAATGAAAAACTGTTTTTT. This translates into CASSLFFENEKLFF. The chain carries TRBV5-4 and TRBJ1-4; D is ambiguous. This CDR3 comprises 14 residues. Germline V gene lookup returns CDR1 SGHNT and CDR2 YYREEE (reference sequence). V was cut by 1 base and J by 5 bases, with 9 bases left in between.

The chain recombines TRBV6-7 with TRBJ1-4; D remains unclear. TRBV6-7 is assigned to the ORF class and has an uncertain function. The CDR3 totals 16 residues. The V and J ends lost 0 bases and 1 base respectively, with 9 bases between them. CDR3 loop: CASSYSERRTNEKLFF. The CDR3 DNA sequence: TGTGCCAGCAGTTACTCCGAACGCAGAACTAATGAAAAACTGTTTTTT.

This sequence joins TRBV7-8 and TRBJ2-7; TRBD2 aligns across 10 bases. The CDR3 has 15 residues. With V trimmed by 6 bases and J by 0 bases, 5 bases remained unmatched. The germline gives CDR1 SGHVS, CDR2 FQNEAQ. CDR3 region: CASSPGTSVSYEQYF. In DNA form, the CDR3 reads TGTGCCAGCAGTCCCGGGACTAGCGTCTCCTACGAGCAGTACTTC.

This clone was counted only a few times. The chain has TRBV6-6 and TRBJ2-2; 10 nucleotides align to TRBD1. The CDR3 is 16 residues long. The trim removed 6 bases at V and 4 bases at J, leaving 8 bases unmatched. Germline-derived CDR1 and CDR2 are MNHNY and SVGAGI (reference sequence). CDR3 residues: CASRAEGQGTTGELFF. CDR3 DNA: TGTGCCAGCAGGGCCGAGGGACAGGGGACCACCGGGGAGCTGTTTTTT.

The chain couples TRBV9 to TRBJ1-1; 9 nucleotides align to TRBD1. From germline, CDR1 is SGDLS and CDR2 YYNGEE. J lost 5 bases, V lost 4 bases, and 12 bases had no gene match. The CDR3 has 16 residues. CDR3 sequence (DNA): TGTGCCAGCAGCAACCGGGACAGGGTTTTAAGGACTGAAGCTTTCTTT. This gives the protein CASSNRDRVLRTEAFF.

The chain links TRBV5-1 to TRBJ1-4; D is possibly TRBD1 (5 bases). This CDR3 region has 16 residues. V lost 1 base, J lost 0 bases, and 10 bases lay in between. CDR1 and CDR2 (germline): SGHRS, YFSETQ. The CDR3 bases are TGCGCCAGCAGCTTGACCAGGGCCTCAACTAATGAAAAACTGTTTTTT. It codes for CASSLTRASTNEKLFF.

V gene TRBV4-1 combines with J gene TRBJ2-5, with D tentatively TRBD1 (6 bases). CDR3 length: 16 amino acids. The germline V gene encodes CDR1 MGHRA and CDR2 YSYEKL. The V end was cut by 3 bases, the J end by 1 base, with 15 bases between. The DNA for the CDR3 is TGCGCCAGCAGCCACACAATTTGGACAGCCCAAGAGACCCAGTACTTC. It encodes CASSHTIWTAQETQYF.

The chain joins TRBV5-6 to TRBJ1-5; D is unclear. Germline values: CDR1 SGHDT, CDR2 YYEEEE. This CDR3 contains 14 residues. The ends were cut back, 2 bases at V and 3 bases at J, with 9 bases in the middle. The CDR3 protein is CASSFRGINQPQHF. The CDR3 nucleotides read TGTGCCAGCAGCTTCCGGGGAATCAATCAGCCCCAGCATTTT.

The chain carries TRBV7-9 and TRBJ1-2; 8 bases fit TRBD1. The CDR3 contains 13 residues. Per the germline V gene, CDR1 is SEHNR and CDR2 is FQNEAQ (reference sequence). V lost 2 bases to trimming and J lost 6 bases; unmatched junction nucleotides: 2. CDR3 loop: CASSLSRGHGYTF. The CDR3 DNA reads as TGTGCCAGCAGCTTAAGCAGGGGGCATGGCTACACCTTC.

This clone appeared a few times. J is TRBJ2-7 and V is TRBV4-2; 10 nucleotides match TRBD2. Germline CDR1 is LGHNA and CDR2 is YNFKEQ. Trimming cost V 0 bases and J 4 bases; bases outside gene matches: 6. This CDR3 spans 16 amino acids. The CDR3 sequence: CASSQEGTSATYEQYF. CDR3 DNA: TGTGCCAGCAGCCAAGAGGGGACTAGCGCCACGTACGAGCAGTACTTC.

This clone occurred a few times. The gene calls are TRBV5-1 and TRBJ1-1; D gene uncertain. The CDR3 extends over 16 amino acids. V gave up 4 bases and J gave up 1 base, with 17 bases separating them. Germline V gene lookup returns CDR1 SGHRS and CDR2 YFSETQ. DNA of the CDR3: TGCGCCAGCAGCCTGGGGAACCTGAACAGGAACACTGAAGCTTTCTTT. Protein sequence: CASSLGNLNRNTEAFF. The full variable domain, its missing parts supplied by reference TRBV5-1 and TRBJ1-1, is KAGVTQTPRYLIKTRGQQVTLSCSPISGHRSVSWYQQTPGQGLQFLFEYFSETQRNKGNFPGRFSGRQFSNSRSEMNVSTLELGDSALYLCASSLGNLNRNTEAFFGQGTRLTVV.